These 11 T cell receptor beta chains share one sample of origin, sequenced in a study of blood T cell repertoires in COVID-19. Sequencing used immunoSEQ multiplex PCR; TCRdb keeps in-frame clones, though not all of them. The data show about 330,000 clones, with 70% to 90% seen just once and 5.5% to 7% held by the top ten. Sequenced input: PBMCs or T cells enriched from blood (not recorded which). These receptors were obtained from a woman in her twenties or thirties who had recovered from COVID-19.

The CDR3 loop reads CASSRGLAFYNEQFF. CDR3 coding DNA: TGTGCCAGTAGTAGGGGACTAGCGTTCTACAATGAGCAGTTCTTC. This chain links TRBV19 with TRBJ2-1, with 10 bases fitting TRBD2. V was pared by 4 bases and J by 3 bases, with 3 bases of the junction left unmatched. Germline CDR1 and CDR2: LNHDA and SQIVND (reference sequence). The CDR3 extends over 15 amino acids.

This chain connects TRBV5-1 to TRBJ1-4, with 10 bases aligning to TRBD1. The CDR3 is made up of 13 amino acids. With V trimmed by 4 bases and J by 10 bases, 4 bases remained unmatched. Germline V gives CDR1 SGHRS, CDR2 YFSETQ. CDR3 protein: CASSEGQGGKLFF. In DNA, the CDR3 is TGCGCCAGCAGCGAAGGACAGGGGGGAAAACTGTTTTTT.

J is TRBJ1-6 and V is TRBV25-1; D is uncertain. Germline CDR1 reads MGHDK; CDR2 reads SYGVNS. CDR3 length: 15 residues. Trimming left V 5 bases short and J 2 bases short, with 10 bases between. CDR3: CASSWSQPYNSPLHF. CDR3 sequence (DNA): TGTGCCAGCAGTTGGAGCCAGCCCTATAATTCACCCCTCCACTTT.

On this clone itself: Germline and junction disagree at one end, which may indicate a read error. The gene calls are TRBV2 and TRBJ2-3; D unclear. This CDR3 is built from 11 residues. Germline CDR1 SNHLY, CDR2 FYNNEI. DNA for the CDR3: TGTGCCAGATTGGGCACGGATACGCAGTATTTT. Translated: CARLGTDTQYF.

The rearrangement links TRBV3-1 (or the pseudogene TRBV3-2) to TRBJ2-5; 7 nucleotides align to TRBD2. CDR3 length: 12 residues. Germline assignment: CDR1 LGHDT and CDR2 YNNKEL (reference sequence). Trimming took 8 bases from V and 5 from J; bases not matched to a gene: 5. CDR3 loop: CASGRGGETQYF. DNA of the CDR3: TGTGCCAGCGGGAGGGGTGGGGAGACCCAGTACTTC.

V usage is TRBV6-4 and J usage is TRBJ1-2; 7 bases match TRBD1. The V segment lost 6 bases and the J segment 2 bases; nucleotides outside the gene matches: 3. This CDR3 is 13 amino acids long. The V gene's germline CDR1 is MRHNA and CDR2 SNTAGT. The CDR3: CASSPQGNYGYTF. The CDR3 bases are TGTGCCAGCAGCCCACAGGGGAACTATGGCTACACCTTC.

The chain uses TRBV6-5 and TRBJ2-7; 8 nucleotides align to TRBD1. V dropped 7 bases and J dropped 9; count of bases not matched to a gene: 8. Germline V gives CDR1 MNHEY, CDR2 SVGAGI. This CDR3 region has 12 residues. DNA for the CDR3: TGTGCCAGCACCCCTGGACAGGGAGGGCAGTACTTC. It specifies CASTPGQGGQYF.

The rearrangement uses TRBV19 and TRBJ2-2; D not certain. The CDR3 runs to 14 residues. Germline CDR1 and CDR2: LNHDA and SQIVND (reference sequence). V was trimmed by 0 bases and J by 1 base, leaving 3 bases between them. The CDR3 nucleotides are TGTGCCAGTAGTATAGATCGGAACACCGGGGAGCTGTTTTTT. As protein: CASSIDRNTGELFF.

This chain uses TRBV6-5 with TRBJ2-2; tentative D call: TRBD2 (6 bases). The CDR3 contains 16 residues. The germline V gene encodes CDR1 MNHEY and CDR2 SVGAGI. Trimming shortened V by 2 bases and J by 2 bases, and 12 bases separated the two germline ends. The CDR3 DNA sequence: TGTGCCAGCAGTTACAAGGGAGGCTTTAACACCGGGGAGCTGTTTTTT. Its protein is CASSYKGGFNTGELFF.

Here the CDR3 DNA reads TGTGCCAGTAGTCTCCGACAGGTAAGGGATGAGCAGTTCTTC. Its translation: CASSLRQVRDEQFF. This chain links TRBV19 with TRBJ2-1; D is possibly TRBD1 (6 bases). V gave up 5 bases and J gave up 8 bases, with 16 bases separating them. There are 14 residues in the CDR3. Germline loops: CDR1 LNHDA, CDR2 SQIVND (reference sequence).

The rearrangement uses TRBV15 and TRBJ1-1; no reliable D call. Between the trimmed V and J ends, which lost 4 bases and 5 bases, there was a span of 11 bases. This CDR3 has 13 amino acids. In germline, CDR1 is LNHNV, CDR2 YYDKDF (reference sequence). CDR3 amino acids: CATSNLELTEAFF. CDR3 DNA: TGTGCCACCAGCAACCTAGAACTGACTGAAGCTTTCTTT.